This T cell receptor (beta chain) originates from a study of response to subunit inactivated influenza vaccine. TCRdb processed the RT-PCR reads anew with MiXCR; each CDR3 protein has one entry. Altogether about 540,000 distinct CDR3 sequences are present, around a quarter being singletons, with the ten largest covering 2.5% to 3%. This clonotype was recorded a few times. Germline assignment: CDR1 LGHNA and CDR2 YNFKEQ. This CDR3 has 15 residues. Trimming removed 3 bases at V and 4 bases at J, with 16 bases between. This sample was also put to use in a study of T cells expressing NK-cell markers. This second study notes: The cDNA for TCR beta came from 5'RACE template switching with UMIs. Each TCR beta repertoire originated in sorted T cells that were CD3+CD56+NKG2C+, CD3+CD56+NKG2C- or CD3+CD56-NKG2C+. Seven donors tested HCMV-seropositive and one tested seronegative among the eight sequenced.

This chain joins TRBV4-2 and TRBJ2-7, with a possible D match to TRBD2 (6 bases). The starting material was CD4+ T cells sorted from PBMCs, obtained approximately 12 days after vaccination. The source is a man aged 50-59 years who received an inactivated influenza vaccine. CDR3 sequence reads: CASSHNRDLPYEQYF. CDR3 DNA sequence: TGTGCCAGCAGCCATAACCGGGACTTACCTTACGAGCAGTACTTC.